This T cell receptor beta chain was sequenced for a study of CD8 T cells in ankylosing spondylitis. There are 17 residues in the CDR3. With V trimmed by 5 bases and J by 5 bases, 14 bases remained unmatched. Quantitative 5'-RACE with molecular barcodes produced the TCR beta libraries. Using its own MiXCR run on the 5' RACE reads, TCRdb lists one record per CDR3 protein. This sample carries 200,000 to 300,000 distinct CDR3 sequences, more than 20% of them seen once, and the ten largest clones take roughly 0.67%. Study-wide results and limits: Ankylosing spondylitis blood appeared to be characterized by a TCR beta motif of 8 or 9 highly homologous variants. Within matched ankylosing spondylitis synovial fluid, disease-linked clones were reportedly significantly enriched. In peripheral blood, disease-linked CD8+ clones occurred at relatively low frequencies.

On this clonotype: The antigen remains unidentified.

The sequence was collected from a male donor with ankylosing spondylitis or in good health (not recorded which). The source material was blood, either unsorted or a sorted T cell fraction (not recorded which). V usage is TRBV12-3 or TRBV12-4 and J usage is TRBJ2-1, with 8 nucleotides matching TRBD2. This chain's CDR3 is CASSDRGLERGNNEQFF. In DNA form, the CDR3 reads TGTGCCAGCAGTGACCGCGGACTGGAGCGGGGGAACAATGAGCAGTTCTTC.